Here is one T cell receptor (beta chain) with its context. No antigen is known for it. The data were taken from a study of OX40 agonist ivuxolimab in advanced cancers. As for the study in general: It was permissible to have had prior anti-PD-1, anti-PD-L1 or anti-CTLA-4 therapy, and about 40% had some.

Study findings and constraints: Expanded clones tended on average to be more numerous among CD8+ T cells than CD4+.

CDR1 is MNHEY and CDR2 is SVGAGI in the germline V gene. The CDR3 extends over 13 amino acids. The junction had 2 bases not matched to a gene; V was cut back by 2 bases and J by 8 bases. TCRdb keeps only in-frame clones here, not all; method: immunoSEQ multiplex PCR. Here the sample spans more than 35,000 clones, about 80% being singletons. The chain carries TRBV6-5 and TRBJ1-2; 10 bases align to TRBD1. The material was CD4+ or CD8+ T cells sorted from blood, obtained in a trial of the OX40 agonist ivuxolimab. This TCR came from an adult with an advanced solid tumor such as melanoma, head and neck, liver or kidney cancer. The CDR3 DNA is TGTGCCAGCAGTTACGGGACAGGGGAAGGCTACACCTTC. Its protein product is CASSYGTGEGYTF.